Presented here are 25 T cell receptor beta chains from one specimen sequenced in a study of Graves' ophthalmopathy and Graves' hyperthyroidism. The TCR beta CDR3 regions underwent amplification from RNA transcripts. Scientists carried out first-round RT-PCR using HTBI primers and then a second-round multiplex PCR. TCRdb used MiXCR to reprocess the multiplex PCR reads, holding one entry per CDR3 protein. The repertoire holds hundreds of thousands of distinct CDR3 sequences, with roughly two fifths as singletons. Sequencing input: peripheral blood. These receptors originate from an adult man with Graves' ophthalmopathy.

This clonotype was seen repeatedly, ten times or more. The chain is built from TRBV12-3 or TRBV12-4 and TRBJ2-7, with 9 nucleotides matching TRBD2. The CDR3 extends over 14 amino acids. V shed 5 bases and J 3 bases; nucleotides not matched to a gene: 5. The DNA for the CDR3 is TGTGCCAGCAGTGCTGGACTAGCGATCTACGAGCAGTACTTC. It codes for CASSAGLAIYEQYF.

The chain employs TRBV6-1 and TRBJ1-2; the match to TRBD1 covers 9 bases. Germline V gene sequence: CDR1 MNHNS, CDR2 SASEGT. V gave up 7 bases and J gave up 5 bases; unmatched junction bases: 8. The CDR3 length is 14 residues. CDR3 nucleotides: TGTGCCAGCACCACGTGGGGGACAGGGTATGGCTACACCTTC. Residues: CASTTWGTGYGYTF.

The chain recombines TRBV2 with TRBJ1-5; 7 bases align to TRBD1. V shed 5 bases, J shed 5 bases, and the junction held 12 bases outside the gene matches. CDR3 size: 16 residues. CDR1 is SNHLY, CDR2 FYNNEI, per germline. This chain's CDR3 is CASSTYGQAWDQPQHF. CDR3 sequence (DNA): TGTGCCAGCAGTACCTACGGACAGGCTTGGGATCAGCCCCAGCATTTT.

Regarding this clonotype: Being one base from a much bigger clone, this may be a read error. The chain combines TRBV2 with TRBJ2-5; D unresolved. Germline V gives CDR1 SNHLY, CDR2 FYNNEI. Trimming took 1 base from V and 7 from J, leaving 4 bases between them. The CDR3 runs 11 residues. The CDR3 DNA follows: TGTGCCAGCAGTGAAGTAGGGACCCAGTACTTC. Translated: CASSEVGTQYF.

This clonotype was counted many times. The chain uses TRBV5-1 and TRBJ2-7; no clear D gene. Trimming removed 4 bases at V and 4 bases at J, with 15 bases between. The CDR3 spans 14 residues. Germline CDR1 and CDR2: SGHRS and YFSETQ. The CDR3 region has the DNA TGCGCCAGCAGCCCTGGATACGGTGGATACGAGCAGTACTTC. As protein: CASSPGYGGYEQYF.

Ten or more counts support this clonotype. The rearrangement uses TRBV12-3 or TRBV12-4 and TRBJ2-7; 9 nucleotides line up with TRBD2. The V gene end was trimmed by 5 bases and the J gene end by 1 base; junction bases not matched to a gene: 6. This CDR3 is built from 15 residues. CDR3 bases: TGTGCCAGCAGTCAAATAGCGGGAGCTTCCTACGAGCAGTACTTC. It yields the protein CASSQIAGASYEQYF.

This clonotype came up many times. This chain uses TRBV12-3 or TRBV12-4 with TRBJ2-5; D might be TRBD1 (5 bases). CDR3 length: 15 amino acids. The ends were cut back, 5 bases at V and 5 bases at J, with 18 bases in the middle. This CDR3 is CASSEWATAGETQYF. The CDR3 coding sequence is TGTGCCAGCAGTGAATGGGCGACAGCCGGGGAGACCCAGTACTTC.

This clonotype was recorded many times. V gene TRBV15 combines with J gene TRBJ2-2, with TRBD1 matching over 10 bases. In germline, CDR1 is LNHNV, CDR2 YYDKDF (reference sequence). V lost 3 bases, J lost 3 bases, and 4 bases stayed unmatched. The CDR3 is made up of 16 amino acids. Written as DNA, the CDR3 is TGTGCCACCAGCAGCCGGGACAGGGGATACACCGGGGAGCTGTTTTTT. It yields the protein CATSSRDRGYTGELFF.

J is TRBJ2-3 and V is TRBV7-2; D not certain. The germline gives CDR1 SGHTA, CDR2 FQGNSA. The V gene lost 0 bases and the J gene lost 2 bases, with 6 bases spanning the gap. The CDR3 has 14 residues. The CDR3 protein is CASSLAGNTDTQYF. The CDR3 DNA is TGTGCCAGCAGCTTAGCTGGGAACACAGATACGCAGTATTTT.

The rearrangement links TRBV14 to TRBJ1-2; D not certain. Germline CDR1 and CDR2: SGHDN and FVKESK. Deletions cut 8 bases from V and 1 base from J, with 11 bases between. This CDR3 is built from 13 residues. The CDR3 region is CASSPADNYGYTF. In DNA, the CDR3 is TGTGCCAGCTCACCAGCGGATAACTATGGCTACACCTTC.

This clonotype was seen only a few times. This chain uses TRBV5-1 with TRBJ2-5; 7 bases align to TRBD1. Looked up from germline, CDR1 is SGHRS and CDR2 is YFSETQ. V was clipped by 4 bases and J by 5 bases; unmatched bases: 8. CDR3 length: 14 amino acids. The CDR3 region is CASSRQGPWETQYF. CDR3 nucleotides: TGCGCCAGCAGCCGACAGGGCCCTTGGGAGACCCAGTACTTC.

The genes are TRBV29-1 and TRBJ2-5; D is unresolved. The CDR3 runs to 11 residues. V was shortened by 4 bases and J by 5 bases, with 8 bases between the two germline ends. The germline gives CDR1 SQVTM, CDR2 ANQGSEA. The CDR3 reads CSVGARETQYF. The CDR3 DNA sequence: TGCAGCGTTGGGGCGCGGGAGACCCAGTACTTC.

This clonotype was seen repeatedly, ten times or more. The chain couples TRBV11-3 to TRBJ1-6; D is uncertain. This CDR3 contains 16 residues. Germline V gives CDR1 SGHNT, CDR2 YENEEA. With 2 bases removed from V and 0 bases from J, the gap between germline ends came to 8 bases. The DNA for the CDR3 is TGTGCCAGCAGCTTATTCCGGAGCTCCTATAATTCACCCCTCCACTTT. The encoded protein is CASSLFRSSYNSPLHF.

In its sample, this clonotype was seen many times. The chain joins TRBV9 to TRBJ1-3, with no clear D. CDR3 length: 15 residues. V dropped 0 bases and J dropped 1 base, with 8 bases sitting between them. From germline, CDR1 is SGDLS and CDR2 YYNGEE. CDR3 sequence (DNA): TGTGCCAGCAGCGTAGGCGCGATTTCTGGAAACACCATATATTTT. Protein product: CASSVGAISGNTIYF.

This clonotype was counted at least ten times. The rearrangement joins TRBV2 to TRBJ2-7, with 7 bases lining up with TRBD2. The V and J ends lost 6 bases and 3 bases, in that order; junction bases with no gene match: 11. This CDR3 region has 15 residues. Germline V lookup: CDR1 SNHLY, CDR2 FYNNEI. The CDR3 DNA reads TGTGCCAGCAGCCTTATCCGGGGGGATCGCTACGAGCAGTACTTC. Its translation is CASSLIRGDRYEQYF.

The chain recombines TRBV3-1 with TRBJ1-2; 9 positions agree with TRBD1. The CDR3 runs to 15 residues. Germline assignment: CDR1 LGHDT and CDR2 YNNKEL (reference sequence). The J segment lost 6 bases and the V segment lost 5 bases, leaving 10 bases of the junction unmatched. The CDR3 region is CASSTNGDRADGYTF. In nucleotides, the CDR3 is TGTGCCAGCAGCACAAACGGGGACAGGGCAGATGGCTACACCTTC.

This clonotype was seen many times. CDR3 bases: TGTGCCACCAGTGATCCCGGACAGGGAAAGAGCACTGAAGCTTTCTTT. Protein: CATSDPGQGKSTEAFF. The genes are TRBV24-1 and TRBJ1-1, with 8 bases fitting TRBD1. Germline V gives CDR1 KGHDR, CDR2 SFDVKD. The CDR3 spans 16 residues. With 3 bases clipped from V and 4 bases from J, the junction kept 9 bases outside the gene matches.

This clonotype was detected ten times or more. The chain is built from TRBV5-1 and TRBJ1-1, with D unresolved. Looked up from germline, CDR1 is SGHRS and CDR2 is YFSETQ. With 4 bases removed from V and 1 base from J, the gap between germline ends came to 8 bases. CDR3 length: 13 residues. The CDR3 bases are TGCGCCAGCAGCGGCCTCACGAACACTGAAGCTTTCTTT. Translation: CASSGLTNTEAFF. The full variable domain, rest sourced from reference TRBV5-1 and TRBJ1-1, is KAGVTQTPRYLIKTRGQQVTLSCSPISGHRSVSWYQQTPGQGLQFLFEYFSETQRNKGNFPGRFSGRQFSNSRSEMNVSTLELGDSALYLCASSGLTNTEAFFGQGTRLTVV.

This chain connects TRBV7-9 to TRBJ2-7; 10 positions agree with TRBD2. Germline assignment: CDR1 SEHNR and CDR2 FQNEAQ (reference sequence). The CDR3 consists of 15 residues. V shed 5 bases and J 1 base; nucleotides not matched to a gene: 5. In DNA form, the CDR3 reads TGTGCCAGCAGCCAGGGGACTAGCGAATCCTACGAGCAGTACTTC. Residues: CASSQGTSESYEQYF.

This clonotype was found many times. This chain uses TRBV5-1 with TRBJ1-4; 8 nucleotides align to TRBD1. The CDR3 spans 14 residues. The J segment lost 6 bases and the V segment lost 5 bases, leaving 6 bases of the junction unmatched. Germline CDR1 and CDR2: SGHRS and YFSETQ. The CDR3 is CASRSGQVDEKLFF. CDR3 in DNA: TGCGCCAGCAGATCGGGACAGGTTGATGAAAAACTGTTTTTT.

The J gene is TRBJ1-2, the V gene TRBV14; no reliable D call. V was clipped by 2 bases and J by 6 bases, with 13 bases between them. This CDR3 region has 14 residues. Germline V CDR1 and CDR2: SGHDN, FVKESK. The CDR3 DNA is TGTGCCAGCAGCCAAACGGGTATCGTTGATGGCTACACCTTC. Translating gives CASSQTGIVDGYTF. The full variable domain, with the rest looked up from reference TRBV14 and TRBJ1-2, is EAGVTQFPSHSVIEKGQTVTLRCDPISGHDNLYWYRRVMGKEIKFLLHFVKESKQDESGMPNNRFLAERTGGTYSTLKVQPAELEDSGVYFCASSQTGIVDGYTFGSGTRLTVV.

This clonotype was seen many times. The chain has TRBV15 and TRBJ1-6; D not resolved. The V gene lost 0 bases and the J gene lost 14 bases, with 11 bases spanning the gap. The germline V gene encodes CDR1 LNHNV and CDR2 YYDKDF (reference sequence). The CDR3 is 13 residues long. The CDR3 spells CATSRDAPRALHF. The CDR3, as DNA: TGTGCCACCAGCAGAGATGCCCCCCGGGCCCTCCACTTT.

The rearrangement links TRBV10-3 to TRBJ2-5, with a tentative D call TRBD1 (8 bases). There are 12 residues in the CDR3. The V gene's germline CDR1 is ENHRY and CDR2 SYGVKD. With 7 bases removed from V and 5 bases from J, the gap between germline ends came to 11 bases. As DNA, the CDR3 is TGTGCCATCACACAGGGGGGGGAGACCCAGTACTTC. Its translation is CAITQGGETQYF.

This clonotype appeared many times. The chain combines TRBV6-6 with TRBJ1-4, with D hard to call. Germline assignment: CDR1 MNHNY and CDR2 SVGAGI (reference sequence). V lost 2 bases to trimming and J lost 5 bases, with 9 bases between them. The CDR3 extends over 14 amino acids. CDR3 DNA sequence: TGTGCCAGCAGTTACGTCCACCGGAATGAAAAACTGTTTTTT. Its translation: CASSYVHRNEKLFF.

This clonotype was detected many times. The J gene is TRBJ2-7, the V gene TRBV7-2, with TRBD2 as a possible D gene (6 bases). This CDR3 spans 12 amino acids. The germline V gene has CDR1 SGHTA and CDR2 FQGNSA. The germline V and J ends were trimmed by 5 bases and 7 bases, with 12 bases remaining between them. This CDR3 is CASSQTRYEQYF. The CDR3 nucleotides read TGTGCCAGCAGCCAGACTAGATATGAGCAGTACTTC.